What follows is one T cell receptor beta chain and its context. Original processing notes: Amplification from reference gene primers served as the basis for estimated nucleated cell counts. Sequenced by immunoSEQ multiplex PCR; TCRdb stores in-frame clones only, minus some. From that table come the V and J calls and clone size; the DNA was used to work out D and trimming. Among 250,000 to 350,000 clones, around 84% were seen once, and the ten largest hold roughly 1.6%. Followed longitudinally, the Seattle patients had been enrolled during active infection. This record belongs to a study of blood T cell repertoires in COVID-19. Study-level background: COVID-19 samples, acute and convalescent, were from the United States, Italy and Spain.

There are 17 residues in the CDR3. The V end lost 4 bases, the J end lost 9 bases, and 28 bases lay between the germline ends. Germline V gene sequence: CDR1 LNHDA, CDR2 SQIVND (reference sequence). The genes are TRBV19 and TRBJ2-7; a weak D match, TRBD1 (6 bases). The source is a human donor with COVID-19, enrolled during active disease. The donor label of this sample is uncertain. The material sequenced was peripheral blood. The CDR3 region has the DNA TGTGCCAGTAGTACTCTCCTAACCCTTGGACAGCTTGGTGGGCAGTACTTC. This codes for CASSTLLTLGQLGGQYF.